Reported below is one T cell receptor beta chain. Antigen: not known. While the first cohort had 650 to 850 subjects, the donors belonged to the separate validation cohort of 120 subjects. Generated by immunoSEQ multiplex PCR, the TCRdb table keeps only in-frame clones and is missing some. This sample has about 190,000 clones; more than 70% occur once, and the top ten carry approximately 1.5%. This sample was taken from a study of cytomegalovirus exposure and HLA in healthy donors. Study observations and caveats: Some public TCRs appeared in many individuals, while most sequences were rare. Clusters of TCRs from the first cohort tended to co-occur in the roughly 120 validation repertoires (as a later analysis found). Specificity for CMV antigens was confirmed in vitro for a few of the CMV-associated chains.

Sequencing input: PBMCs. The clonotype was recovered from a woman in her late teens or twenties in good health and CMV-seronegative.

The CDR3 coding sequence is TGTGCCAGCGTGGGACAGGGGGCATATGAGCAGTTCTTC. Its protein is CASVGQGAYEQFF. V and J are TRBV30 and TRBJ2-1, with 12 bases lining up with TRBD1. The CDR3 loop spans 13 amino acids. Germline V gene data show CDR1 as GTSNPN and CDR2 as SVGIG (reference sequence). Unmatched junction bases numbered 7, after V lost 8 bases and J lost 8 bases.